The clone carrying this TCR beta chain was seen ten or more times. Its antigen is not known. TCRdb ran MiXCR on the reads and lists one entry per CDR3 protein. In the table there are approximately 110,000 distinct CDR3 sequences, 25% to 35% of which are singletons. The sample is drawn from a study of T cell repertoires in cytomegalovirus infection. About the research overall: Indicated by public TCR beta signatures were CMV infection and matching HLA type.

Regarding the study as a whole: Summed frequency of shared TCR beta families picked out CMV carriers who also had the relevant HLA. HLA-C-restricted TCR beta clonotypes specific for CMV led the ex vivo response.

Sequenced here: CD8+ T cells from cultured PBMCs, sampled from culture after CMV antigen stimulation. The receptor comes from a human donor in good health (CMV status not recorded). Some clones in this sample may be carry-over from other donors' samples.

Here the CDR3 reads CASSLDKLLSGGAPDTQYF. The CDR3 bases are TGTGCCAGCAGCTTAGATAAATTGTTGAGCGGGGGGGCACCAGATACGCAGTATTTT. The J gene is TRBJ2-3, the V gene TRBV7-2; 10 nucleotides match TRBD2. Trimming removed 1 base from V and 4 bases from J; junction bases left unmatched: 14. The CDR3 length is 19 residues. The germline CDR1 and CDR2 sequences are SGHTA and FQGNSA.